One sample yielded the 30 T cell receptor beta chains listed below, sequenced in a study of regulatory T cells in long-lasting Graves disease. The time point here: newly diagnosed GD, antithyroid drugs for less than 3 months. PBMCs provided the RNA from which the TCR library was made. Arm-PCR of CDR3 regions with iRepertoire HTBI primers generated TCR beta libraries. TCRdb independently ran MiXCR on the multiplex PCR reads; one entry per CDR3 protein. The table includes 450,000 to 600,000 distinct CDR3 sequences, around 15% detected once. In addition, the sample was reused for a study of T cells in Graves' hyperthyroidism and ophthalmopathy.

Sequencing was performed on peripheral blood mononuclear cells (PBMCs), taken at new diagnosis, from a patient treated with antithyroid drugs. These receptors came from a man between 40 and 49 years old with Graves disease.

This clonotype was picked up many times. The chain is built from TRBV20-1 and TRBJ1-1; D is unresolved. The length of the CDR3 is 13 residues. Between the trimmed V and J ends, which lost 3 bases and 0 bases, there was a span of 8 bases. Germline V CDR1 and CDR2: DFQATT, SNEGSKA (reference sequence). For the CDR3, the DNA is TGCAGTGCTAGGACAAGATTGAACACTGAAGCTTTCTTT. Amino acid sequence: CSARTRLNTEAFF.

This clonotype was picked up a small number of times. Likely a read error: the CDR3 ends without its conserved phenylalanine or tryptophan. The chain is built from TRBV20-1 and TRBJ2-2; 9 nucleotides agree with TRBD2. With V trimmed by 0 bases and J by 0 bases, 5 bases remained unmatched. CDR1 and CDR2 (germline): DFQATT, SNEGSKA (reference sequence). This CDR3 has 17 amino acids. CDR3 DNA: TGCAGTGCTAGAGAACTACGACTAGCGGCGAACACCGGGGAGCTGTTTTCT. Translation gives CSARELRLAANTGELFS.

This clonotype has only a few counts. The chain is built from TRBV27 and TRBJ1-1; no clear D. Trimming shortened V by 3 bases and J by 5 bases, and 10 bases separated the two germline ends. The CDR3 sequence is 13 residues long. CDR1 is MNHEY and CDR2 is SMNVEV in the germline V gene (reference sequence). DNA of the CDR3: TGTGCCAGCAGTTTGTACCCGGGGACTGAAGCTTTCTTT. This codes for CASSLYPGTEAFF.

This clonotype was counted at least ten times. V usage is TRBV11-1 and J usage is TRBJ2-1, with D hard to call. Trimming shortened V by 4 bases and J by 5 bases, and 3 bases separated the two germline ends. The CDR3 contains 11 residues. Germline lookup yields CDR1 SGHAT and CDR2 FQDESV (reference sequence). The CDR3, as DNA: TGTGCCAGCAGCTCAGACAATGAGCAGTTCTTC. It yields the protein CASSSDNEQFF.

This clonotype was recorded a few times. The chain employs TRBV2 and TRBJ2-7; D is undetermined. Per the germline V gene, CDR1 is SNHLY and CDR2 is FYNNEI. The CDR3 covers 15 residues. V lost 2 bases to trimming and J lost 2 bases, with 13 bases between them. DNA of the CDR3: TGTGCCAGCAGTGAATCCTCTTGGGGAACCTACGAGCAGTACTTC. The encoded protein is CASSESSWGTYEQYF.

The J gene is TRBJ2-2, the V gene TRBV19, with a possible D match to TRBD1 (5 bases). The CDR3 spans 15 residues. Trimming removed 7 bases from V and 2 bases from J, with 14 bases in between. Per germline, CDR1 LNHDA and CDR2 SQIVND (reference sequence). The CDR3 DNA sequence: TGTGCCAGTATAAGGGGAAGAGATAACACCGGGGAGCTGTTTTTT. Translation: CASIRGRDNTGELFF.

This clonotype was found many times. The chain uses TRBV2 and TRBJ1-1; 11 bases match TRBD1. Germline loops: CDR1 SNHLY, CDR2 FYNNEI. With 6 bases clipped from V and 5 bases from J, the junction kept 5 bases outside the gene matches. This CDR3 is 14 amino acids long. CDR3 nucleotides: TGTGCCAGCAGCGGACAGGGGGCGGTTACTGAAGCTTTCTTT. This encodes CASSGQGAVTEAFF.

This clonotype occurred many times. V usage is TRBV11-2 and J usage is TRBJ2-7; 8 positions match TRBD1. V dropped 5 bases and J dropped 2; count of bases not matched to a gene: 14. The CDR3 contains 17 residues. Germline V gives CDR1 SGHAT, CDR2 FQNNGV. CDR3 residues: CASSLRGTGVSTYEQYF. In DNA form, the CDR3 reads TGTGCCAGCAGCCTTCGTGGGACAGGAGTATCAACCTACGAGCAGTACTTC.

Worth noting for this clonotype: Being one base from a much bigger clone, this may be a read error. The CDR3 region is CASSFPSLADADTQYF. The CDR3, as DNA: TGCGCCAGCAGCTTCCCCTCTCTAGCGGACGCAGATACGCAGTATTTT. J is TRBJ2-3 and V is TRBV5-1; 7 nucleotides line up with TRBD2. The CDR3 covers 16 residues. The J segment lost 4 bases and the V segment lost 2 bases, leaving 10 bases of the junction unmatched. CDR1 SGHRS and CDR2 YFSETQ come from the germline V gene.

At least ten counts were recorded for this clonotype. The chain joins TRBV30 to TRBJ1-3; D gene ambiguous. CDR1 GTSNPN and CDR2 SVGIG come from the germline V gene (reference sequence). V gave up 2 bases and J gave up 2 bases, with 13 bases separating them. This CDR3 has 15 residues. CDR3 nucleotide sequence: TGTGCCTGGAGTAGTAACCTCGGACCTGGAAACACCATATATTTT. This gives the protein CAWSSNLGPGNTIYF.

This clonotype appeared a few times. The CDR3 here is CASSPTSGSATQYF. CDR3 coding DNA: TGTGCCAGCAGCCCTACTAGCGGGAGTGCTACGCAGTATTTT. This chain joins TRBV5-4 and TRBJ2-3; 11 bases are shared with TRBD2. Germline V gene sequence: CDR1 SGHNT, CDR2 YYREEE (reference sequence). This CDR3 is built from 14 residues. V lost 4 bases to trimming and J lost 8 bases; unmatched junction nucleotides: 6.

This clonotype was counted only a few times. The DNA for the CDR3 is TGTGCCACCAGCAGAAATCCCGGGACAGTAAAAAACAATGAGCAGTTCTTC. It specifies CATSRNPGTVKNNEQFF. V is TRBV15 and J is TRBJ2-1; 7 positions agree with TRBD1. The CDR3 has 17 amino acids. In germline, CDR1 is LNHNV, CDR2 YYDKDF (reference sequence). J gave up 5 bases and V 2 bases, and 12 bases lay outside the gene matches.

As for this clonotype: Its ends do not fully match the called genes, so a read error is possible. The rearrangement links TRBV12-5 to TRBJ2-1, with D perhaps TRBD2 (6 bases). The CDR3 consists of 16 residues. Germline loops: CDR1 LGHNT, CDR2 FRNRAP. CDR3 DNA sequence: TGTGCTAGTGGTCCTCTCGGGGGAACATATTACAATGAGCAGTCCTTC. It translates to CASGPLGGTYYNEQSF.

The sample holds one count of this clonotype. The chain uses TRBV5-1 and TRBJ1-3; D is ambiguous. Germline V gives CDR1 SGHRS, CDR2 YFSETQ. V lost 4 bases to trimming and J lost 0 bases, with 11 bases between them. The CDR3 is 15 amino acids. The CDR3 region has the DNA TGCGCCAGCAGCCTGCCCGGAGGCTCTGGAAACACCATATATTTT. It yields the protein CASSLPGGSGNTIYF. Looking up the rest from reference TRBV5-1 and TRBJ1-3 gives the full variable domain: KAGVTQTPRYLIKTRGQQVTLSCSPISGHRSVSWYQQTPGQGLQFLFEYFSETQRNKGNFPGRFSGRQFSNSRSEMNVSTLELGDSALYLCASSLPGGSGNTIYFGEGSWLTVV.

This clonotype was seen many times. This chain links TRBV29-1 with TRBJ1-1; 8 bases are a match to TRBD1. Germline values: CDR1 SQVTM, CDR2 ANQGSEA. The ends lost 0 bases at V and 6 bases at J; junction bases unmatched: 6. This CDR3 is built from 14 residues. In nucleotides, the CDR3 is TGCAGCGTTGAAGAAGGCAGGGGGCGGTCTGAAGCTTTCTTT. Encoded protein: CSVEEGRGRSEAFF.

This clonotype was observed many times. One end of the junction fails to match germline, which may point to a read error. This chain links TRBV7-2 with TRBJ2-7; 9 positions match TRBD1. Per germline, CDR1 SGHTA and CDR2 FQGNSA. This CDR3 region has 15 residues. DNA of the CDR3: TGTGCCAGCAGGTTAGGGGTAGGACAGGGGATTGAGCAGTACTTC. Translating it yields CASRLGVGQGIEQYF.

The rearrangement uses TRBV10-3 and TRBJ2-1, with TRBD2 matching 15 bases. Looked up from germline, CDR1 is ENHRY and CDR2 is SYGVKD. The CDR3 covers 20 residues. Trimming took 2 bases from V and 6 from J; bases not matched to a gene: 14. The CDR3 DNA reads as TGTGCCATCAGTGAGCCGGGTAGGGACAGGGGACTAGCGGGAGGCAATGAGCAGTTCTTC. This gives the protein CAISEPGRDRGLAGGNEQFF.

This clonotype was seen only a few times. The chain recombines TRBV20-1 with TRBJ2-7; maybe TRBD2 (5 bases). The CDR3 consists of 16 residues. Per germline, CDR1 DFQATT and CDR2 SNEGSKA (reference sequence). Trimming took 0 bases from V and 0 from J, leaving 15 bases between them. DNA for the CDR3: TGCAGTGCTAGAGATCTACGGCTAGCTTTCTCCTACGAGCAGTACTTC. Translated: CSARDLRLAFSYEQYF.

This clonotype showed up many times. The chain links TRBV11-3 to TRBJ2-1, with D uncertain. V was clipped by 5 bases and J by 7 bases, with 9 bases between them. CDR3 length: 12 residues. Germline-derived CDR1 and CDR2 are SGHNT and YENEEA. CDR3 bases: TGTGCCAGCAGCCGACTTGATAATGAGCAGTTCTTC. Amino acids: CASSRLDNEQFF.

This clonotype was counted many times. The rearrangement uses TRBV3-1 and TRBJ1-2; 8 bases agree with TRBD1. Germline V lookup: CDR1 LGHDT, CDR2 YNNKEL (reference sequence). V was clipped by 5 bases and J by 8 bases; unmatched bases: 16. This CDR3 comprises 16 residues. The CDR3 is CASSYGQGGEFGGYTF. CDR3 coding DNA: TGTGCCAGCAGCTACGGACAGGGAGGGGAATTCGGCGGCTACACCTTC.

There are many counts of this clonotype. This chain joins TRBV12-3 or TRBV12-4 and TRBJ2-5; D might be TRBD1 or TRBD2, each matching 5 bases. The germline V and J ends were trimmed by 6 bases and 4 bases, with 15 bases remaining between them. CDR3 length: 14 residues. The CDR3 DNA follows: TGTGCCAGCAGCATACTAGGGGATCGAGAGACCCAGTACTTC. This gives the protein CASSILGDRETQYF.

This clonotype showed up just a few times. The DNA of the CDR3 is TGTGCCAGCTCCCAAACTTCCAGGGGGATTCAGCCCCAGCATTTT. Protein sequence: CASSQTSRGIQPQHF. The rearrangement links TRBV18 to TRBJ1-5, with 7 bases identical to TRBD1. The CDR3 loop spans 15 amino acids. Germline trimming cut 6 bases from V and 6 bases from J; bases unmatched to any gene: 11. The V gene's germline CDR1 is KGHSH and CDR2 LQKENI. Complete variable domain (other parts from reference TRBV18 and TRBJ1-5): NAGVMQNPRHLVRRRGQEARLRCSPMKGHSHVYWYRQLPEEGLKFMVYLQKENIIDESGMPKERFSAEFPKEGPSILRIQQVVRGDSAAYFCASSQTSRGIQPQHFGDGTRLSIL.

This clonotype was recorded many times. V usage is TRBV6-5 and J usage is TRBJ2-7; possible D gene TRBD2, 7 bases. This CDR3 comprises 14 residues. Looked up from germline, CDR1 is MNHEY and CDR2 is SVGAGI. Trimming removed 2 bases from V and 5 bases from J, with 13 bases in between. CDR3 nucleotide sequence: TGTGCCAGCAGTTACGGGGGGGCGGGAGACGAGCAGTACTTC. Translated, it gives CASSYGGAGDEQYF.

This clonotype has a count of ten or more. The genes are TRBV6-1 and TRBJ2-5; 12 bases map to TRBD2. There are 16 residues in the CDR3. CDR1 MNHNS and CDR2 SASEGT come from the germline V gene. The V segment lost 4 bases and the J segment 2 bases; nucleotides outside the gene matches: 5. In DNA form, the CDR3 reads TGTGCCAGCAGTGGATCCGGGACTAGCGGGCAAGAGACCCAGTACTTC. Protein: CASSGSGTSGQETQYF.

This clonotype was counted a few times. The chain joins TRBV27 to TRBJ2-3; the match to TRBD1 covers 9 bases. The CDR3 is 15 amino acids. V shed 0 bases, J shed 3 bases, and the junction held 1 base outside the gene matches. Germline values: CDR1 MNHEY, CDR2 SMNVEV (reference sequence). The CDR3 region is CASSLSTGGTDTQYF. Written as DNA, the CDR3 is TGTGCCAGCAGTTTATCGACAGGGGGAACAGATACGCAGTATTTT.

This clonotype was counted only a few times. The CDR3 DNA sequence: TGCAGCGTTCACAGGGTAATGAACACTGAAGCTTTCTTT. Translation gives CSVHRVMNTEAFF. V usage is TRBV29-1 and J usage is TRBJ1-1; D perhaps matches TRBD1 (6 bases). The CDR3 has 13 amino acids. Germline CDR1 and CDR2: SQVTM and ANQGSEA. Trimming shortened V by 5 bases and J by 0 bases, and 10 bases separated the two germline ends.

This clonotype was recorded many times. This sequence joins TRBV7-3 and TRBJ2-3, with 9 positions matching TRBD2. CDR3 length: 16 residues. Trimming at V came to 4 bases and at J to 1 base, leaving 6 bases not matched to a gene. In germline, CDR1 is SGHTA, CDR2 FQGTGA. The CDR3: CASSSPGGGGTDTQYF. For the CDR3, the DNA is TGTGCCAGCAGCTCTCCGGGCGGGGGGGGCACAGATACGCAGTATTTT.

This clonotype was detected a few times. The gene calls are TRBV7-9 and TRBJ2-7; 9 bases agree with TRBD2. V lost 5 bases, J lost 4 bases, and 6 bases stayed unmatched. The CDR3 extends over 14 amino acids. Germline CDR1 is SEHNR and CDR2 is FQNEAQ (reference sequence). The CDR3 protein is CASSISGGHYEQYF. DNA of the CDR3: TGTGCCAGCAGCATCAGCGGGGGGCATTACGAGCAGTACTTC.

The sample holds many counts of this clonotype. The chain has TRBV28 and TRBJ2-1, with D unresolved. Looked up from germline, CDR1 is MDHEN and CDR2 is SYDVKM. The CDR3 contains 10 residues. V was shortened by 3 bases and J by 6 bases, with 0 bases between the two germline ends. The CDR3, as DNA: TGTGCCAGCAGTTTCAATGAGCAGTTCTTC. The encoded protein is CASSFNEQFF.

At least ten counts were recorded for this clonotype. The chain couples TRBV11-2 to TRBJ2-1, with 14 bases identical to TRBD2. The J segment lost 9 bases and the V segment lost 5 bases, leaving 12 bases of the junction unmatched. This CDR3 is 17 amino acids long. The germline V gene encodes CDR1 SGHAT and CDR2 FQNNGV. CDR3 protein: CASSPRLAGGPGGEQFF. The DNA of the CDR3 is TGTGCCAGCAGCCCCCGACTAGCGGGAGGGCCGGGTGGTGAGCAGTTCTTC.